This T cell receptor (beta chain) was retrieved from a study of blood T cell repertoires in COVID-19. Trimming cost V 2 bases and J 1 base, with 11 bases left between them. CDR3 size: 15 residues. Looked up from germline, CDR1 is SGHDT and CDR2 is YYEEEE. Data came from immunoSEQ multiplex PCR; TCRdb stores just in-frame clones and leaves some out. The table lists about 70,000 clones, around 87% of them singletons. The source of this sequence is a woman younger than 35 with acute or convalescent COVID-19. Sample: peripheral blood. The chain has TRBV5-6 and TRBJ2-3, with D possibly matching TRBD1 (6 bases). The CDR3 spells CASSLQGLGTDTQYF. The DNA of the CDR3 is TGTGCCAGCAGCTTACAGGGTCTGGGCACAGATACGCAGTATTTT.